One sample yielded the 26 T cell receptor beta chains listed below, sequenced in a study of blood T cell repertoires in COVID-19. Repertoires were generated with immunoSEQ multiplex PCR, while TCRdb's copy carries only in-frame clones and drops some. The table has around 40,000 clones, approximately 87% seen once; the top ten hold approximately 25%. Sequenced input: peripheral blood. These receptors all come from a man aged 45-60 years with active or convalescent COVID-19.

The J gene is TRBJ2-4, the V gene TRBV27, with a possible D match to TRBD1 (5 bases). Germline loops: CDR1 MNHEY, CDR2 SMNVEV (reference sequence). There are 14 residues in the CDR3. Trimming shortened V by 6 bases and J by 9 bases, and 18 bases separated the two germline ends. The CDR3 is CASSRKPQGTIQYF. CDR3 DNA sequence: TGTGCCAGCAGCCGAAAGCCTCAGGGTACCATTCAGTACTTC.

In this sample, this clone turned up once. This chain links TRBV7-3 with TRBJ1-1; D gene ambiguous. Trimming removed 4 bases from V and 1 base from J, with 7 bases in between. CDR1 and CDR2 (germline): SGHTA, FQGTGA. CDR3 length: 13 amino acids. In nucleotides, the CDR3 is TGTGCCAGCAGCTCAGACAAGAACACTGAAGCTTTCTTT. Its protein product is CASSSDKNTEAFF.

The chain uses TRBV12-5 and TRBJ2-1, with D maybe TRBD1 (6 bases). The ends were cut back, 1 base at V and 7 bases at J, with 23 bases in the middle. The germline V gene encodes CDR1 LGHNT and CDR2 FRNRAP. The CDR3 runs to 18 residues. The CDR3 DNA reads TGTGCTAGTGGTTTGGCGCCGGACGGAGTTACAGGGACAAATGAGCAGTTCTTC. Its protein product is CASGLAPDGVTGTNEQFF.

This rearrangement joins TRBV10-3 to TRBJ2-7, with 10 bases matching TRBD2. The V and J ends lost 6 bases and 3 bases, in that order; junction bases with no gene match: 17. CDR3 length: 18 amino acids. Germline assignment: CDR1 ENHRY and CDR2 SYGVKD. The CDR3 region has the DNA TGTGCCATCAGCCCCACCTATGCCAGGACTAGCGGAAACTACGAGCAGTACTTC. It translates to CAISPTYARTSGNYEQYF.

The gene calls are TRBV28 and TRBJ2-3, with D possibly TRBD1 on 6 matching bases. This CDR3 comprises 14 residues. Germline lookup yields CDR1 MDHEN and CDR2 SYDVKM. V was shortened by 3 bases and J by 5 bases, with 12 bases between the two germline ends. The CDR3 loop is CASSLKGVRDTQYF. In DNA form, the CDR3 reads TGTGCCAGCAGTTTGAAGGGGGTAAGAGATACGCAGTATTTT. The variable domain in full, with the rest retrieved from reference TRBV28 and TRBJ2-3, is DVKVTQSSRYLVKRTGEKVFLECVQDMDHENMFWYRQDPGLGLRLIYFSYDVKMKEKGDIPEGYSVSREKKERFSLILESASTNQTSMYLCASSLKGVRDTQYFGPGTRLTVL.

The DNA for the CDR3 is TGCGCCAGCAGCCCCGGAGGGGGCGATGAGCAGTTCTTC. Translated, it gives CASSPGGGDEQFF. The chain recombines TRBV5-1 with TRBJ2-1; D possibly corresponds to TRBD1 (7 bases). V was pared by 4 bases and J by 8 bases, with 13 bases between. The germline V gene encodes CDR1 SGHRS and CDR2 YFSETQ. This CDR3 is built from 13 residues.

The DNA of the CDR3 is TGTGCCAGCAGCCGAGGGGGACAGGGCCCCACTGAAGCTTTCTTT. The encoded protein is CASSRGGQGPTEAFF. The V gene is TRBV11-3, the J gene TRBJ1-1; TRBD1 matches at 9 bases. The germline V gene has CDR1 SGHNT and CDR2 YENEEA. The CDR3 runs to 15 residues. V dropped 5 bases and J dropped 4; count of bases not matched to a gene: 8.

This clone occurred once. V gene TRBV28 combines with J gene TRBJ2-7, with TRBD1 matching 10 bases. Losses at the gene ends were 6 bases for V and 2 bases for J; bases not matched to a gene: 4. This CDR3 spans 14 amino acids. CDR1 and CDR2 (germline): MDHEN, SYDVKM. The CDR3 DNA follows: TGTGCCAGCAGAGGACAGGGGGAAACCTACGAGCAGTACTTC. Encoded protein: CASRGQGETYEQYF.

The chain has TRBV12-3 or TRBV12-4 and TRBJ1-3, with D hard to call. The V and J ends lost 6 bases and 0 bases respectively, with 6 bases between them. The CDR3 runs to 13 residues. CDR3 sequence: CASSRSSGNTIYF. The CDR3 DNA is TGTGCCAGCAGCCGGAGCTCTGGAAACACCATATATTTT.

This chain links TRBV19 with TRBJ2-3; the D gene is possibly TRBD2 (5 bases). Trimming shortened V by 3 bases and J by 0 bases, and 7 bases separated the two germline ends. Germline loops: CDR1 LNHDA, CDR2 SQIVND (reference sequence). The CDR3 is 14 amino acids. CDR3 protein: CASSITRSTDTQYF. The CDR3, as DNA: TGTGCCAGTAGTATTACTAGGAGCACAGATACGCAGTATTTT.

The V call is TRBV6-1, the J call TRBJ1-3; unclear D gene. The CDR3 contains 14 residues. Germline V gene lookup returns CDR1 MNHNS and CDR2 SASEGT. The V end lost 2 bases, the J end lost 0 bases, and 5 bases lay between the germline ends. Here the CDR3 reads CASSETYSGNTIYF. As DNA, the CDR3 is TGTGCCAGCAGTGAAACCTACTCTGGAAACACCATATATTTT.

The chain is built from TRBV7-2 and TRBJ2-2, with D perhaps matching TRBD2 (7 bases). Germline V gives CDR1 SGHTA, CDR2 FQGNSA. The V gene lost 5 bases and the J gene lost 5 bases, with 18 bases spanning the gap. This CDR3 has 16 residues. CDR3 region: CASSPWTGRGTGELFF. CDR3 DNA sequence: TGTGCCAGCAGCCCCTGGACGGGGAGGGGGACCGGGGAGCTGTTTTTT. The variable domain in full, completed from reference TRBV7-2 and TRBJ2-2, reads GAGVSQSPSNKVTEKGKDVELRCDPISGHTALYWYRQSLGQGLEFLIYFQGNSAPDKSGLPSDRFSAERTGGSVSTLTIQRTQQEDSAVYLCASSPWTGRGTGELFFGEGSRLTVL.

This chain links TRBV29-1 with TRBJ1-2, with D tentatively TRBD1 (6 bases). V was trimmed by 5 bases and J by 3 bases, leaving 13 bases between them. CDR1 is SQVTM and CDR2 is ANQGSEA in the germline V gene. The CDR3 has 13 amino acids. CDR3 sequence (DNA): TGCAGCGTTCGGACAGCGTCTTACTATGGCTACACCTTC. The encoded protein is CSVRTASYYGYTF.

This clone was counted a single time. The V gene is TRBV7-9, the J gene TRBJ1-1, with TRBD1 matching 8 bases. V dropped 5 bases and J dropped 11; count of bases not matched to a gene: 7. The CDR3 loop spans 12 amino acids. Germline V gene sequence: CDR1 SEHNR, CDR2 FQNEAQ (reference sequence). The CDR3 DNA follows: TGTGCCAGCAGCGCGGAAGACAGGGGTGCTTTCTTT. It yields the protein CASSAEDRGAFF.

The chain is built from TRBV28 and TRBJ2-2; TRBD1 matches at 7 bases. CDR3 length equals 16 residues. J was trimmed by 4 bases and V by 6 bases; bases with no gene match: 11. Germline V gene lookup returns CDR1 MDHEN and CDR2 SYDVKM. CDR3 DNA sequence: TGTGCCAGCAGGGAAGATGGGGACAGAACCACCGGGGAGCTGTTTTTT. This gives the protein CASREDGDRTTGELFF. The complete variable domain, with remaining parts taken from reference TRBV28 and TRBJ2-2, reads DVKVTQSSRYLVKRTGEKVFLECVQDMDHENMFWYRQDPGLGLRLIYFSYDVKMKEKGDIPEGYSVSREKKERFSLILESASTNQTSMYLCASREDGDRTTGELFFGEGSRLTVL.

This clone appeared a single time. The chain combines TRBV19 with TRBJ2-7; maybe TRBD2 (6 bases). Trimming pared 3 bases from V and 0 bases from J, leaving 18 bases between. This CDR3 is 17 amino acids long. Looked up from germline, CDR1 is LNHDA and CDR2 is SQIVND (reference sequence). CDR3 DNA: TGTGCCAGTAGTATCGGGACGGGACTTATGAGCTCCTACGAGCAGTACTTC. Translation: CASSIGTGLMSSYEQYF.

V is TRBV7-7 and J is TRBJ2-1; 8 nucleotides agree with TRBD2. This CDR3 is built from 15 residues. The V and J ends lost 1 base and 5 bases, in that order; junction bases with no gene match: 4. Germline values: CDR1 SSHAT, CDR2 FNYEAQ (reference sequence). The CDR3 sequence is CASSLVGLADNEQFF. In nucleotides, the CDR3 is TGTGCCAGCAGCTTAGTCGGACTAGCAGACAATGAGCAGTTCTTC. Full variable domain (rest looked up from reference TRBV7-7 and TRBJ2-1): GAGVSQSPRYKVTKRGQDVTLRCDPISSHATLYWYQQALGQGPEFLTYFNYEAQPDKSGLPSDRFSAERPEGSISTLTIQRTEQRDSAMYRCASSLVGLADNEQFFGPGTRLTVL.

The chain combines TRBV19 with TRBJ2-3; D is undetermined. This CDR3 is 11 amino acids long. V was pared by 3 bases and J by 6 bases, with 4 bases between. Germline values: CDR1 LNHDA, CDR2 SQIVND (reference sequence). The CDR3 DNA follows: TGTGCCAGTAGTATCTTGGATACGCAGTATTTT. It is translated as CASSILDTQYF.

This chain uses TRBV7-8 with TRBJ2-1; 7 bases match TRBD2. CDR1 is SGHVS and CDR2 is FQNEAQ in the germline V gene. V shed 5 bases and J 2 bases; nucleotides not matched to a gene: 9. The CDR3 has 16 residues. CDR3 protein: CASSLQGGVTYNEQFF. Here the CDR3 DNA reads TGTGCCAGCAGCCTTCAGGGAGGGGTAACCTACAATGAGCAGTTCTTC.

The rearrangement joins TRBV30 to TRBJ1-4; D uncertain. Trimming took off 3 bases at V and 5 bases at J, with 13 bases between the two ends. CDR1 is GTSNPN and CDR2 is SVGIG in the germline V gene (reference sequence). CDR3 size: 14 residues. In nucleotides, the CDR3 is TGTGCCTGGAGGACACCAGCAGTGAATGAAAAACTGTTTTTT. Translating it yields CAWRTPAVNEKLFF.

V usage is TRBV7-9 and J usage is TRBJ1-4, with D tentatively TRBD1 (5 bases). Germline-derived CDR1 and CDR2 are SEHNR and FQNEAQ (reference sequence). Trimming removed 1 base at V and 11 bases at J, with 8 bases between. This CDR3 has 12 residues. The CDR3 reads CASSLVEGKLFF. CDR3 coding DNA: TGTGCCAGCAGCTTAGTGGAGGGGAAACTGTTTTTT.

The V gene is TRBV6-6, the J gene TRBJ2-3; 9 nucleotides match TRBD2. The ends lost 2 bases at V and 1 base at J; junction bases unmatched: 4. The CDR3 extends over 16 amino acids. Germline-derived CDR1 and CDR2 are MNHNY and SVGAGI (reference sequence). CDR3 bases: TGTGCCAGCAGTTACCGGCTAGCGGGGCGCACAGATACGCAGTATTTT. This codes for CASSYRLAGRTDTQYF.

The genes are TRBV5-6 and TRBJ1-6; perhaps TRBD1 as D (6 bases). V lost 0 bases and J 8 bases, leaving 12 bases between the germline ends. Germline V gene sequence: CDR1 SGHDT, CDR2 YYEEEE. This CDR3 region has 15 residues. In nucleotides, the CDR3 is TGTGCCAGCAGCTTGGGGGCAGGGGTATATTCACCCCTCCACTTT. As protein: CASSLGAGVYSPLHF.

This chain joins TRBV7-8 and TRBJ1-2; D call uncertain. The V end lost 4 bases, the J end lost 1 base, and 4 bases lay between the germline ends. Germline lookup yields CDR1 SGHVS and CDR2 FQNEAQ. CDR3 length: 12 residues. This chain's CDR3 is CASSSVNYGYTF. CDR3 in DNA: TGTGCCAGCAGCTCCGTTAACTATGGCTACACCTTC. Variable domain in full (rest from reference TRBV7-8 and TRBJ1-2): GAGVSQSPRYKVAKRGQDVALRCDPISGHVSLFWYQQALGQGPEFLTYFQNEAQLDKSGLPSDRFFAERPEGSVSTLKIQRTQQEDSAVYLCASSSVNYGYTFGSGTRLTVV.

The chain joins TRBV25-1 to TRBJ1-1; TRBD1 might be the D (5 bases). V was trimmed by 2 bases and J by 4 bases, leaving 14 bases between them. CDR3 length equals 15 residues. Germline V gene lookup returns CDR1 MGHDK and CDR2 SYGVNS. CDR3 amino acids: CASSETSWGGTEAFF. The CDR3, as DNA: TGTGCCAGCAGTGAAACAAGTTGGGGGGGCACTGAAGCTTTCTTT.

This chain joins TRBV6-5 and TRBJ2-5, with a tentative D call TRBD2 (6 bases). The CDR3 is 13 residues long. The germline V and J ends were trimmed by 5 bases and 5 bases, with 12 bases remaining between them. Looked up from germline, CDR1 is MNHEY and CDR2 is SVGAGI. The CDR3 loop reads CASSRGAGETQYF. Here the CDR3 DNA reads TGTGCCAGCAGTCGAGGGGCGGGGGAGACCCAGTACTTC.